This T cell receptor beta chain was identified during a study of OX40 agonist ivuxolimab in advanced cancers. TCRdb's table, derived via immunoSEQ multiplex PCR, lists solely in-frame clones and lacks some. The data contain approximately 100,000 clones, approximately 85% of them seen just once; the ten biggest clones take up 3.5% to 4%. As for this clone: Mismatch with germline at one junction end may stem from a read error.

Germline values: CDR1 SGHAT, CDR2 FQNNGV. This CDR3 spans 13 amino acids. The TCR originated in an adult with an advanced solid tumor such as melanoma, head and neck, liver or kidney cancer. The chain combines TRBV11-2 with TRBJ2-3; 7 positions match TRBD2. The sequencing used CD4+ or CD8+ T cells sorted from blood, collected in a trial of the OX40 agonist ivuxolimab. In DNA form, the CDR3 reads TGTGCCAGCAGCTTAGAATCGGCAGCGGGACGGACTTTT. Its protein product is CASSLESAAGRTF.